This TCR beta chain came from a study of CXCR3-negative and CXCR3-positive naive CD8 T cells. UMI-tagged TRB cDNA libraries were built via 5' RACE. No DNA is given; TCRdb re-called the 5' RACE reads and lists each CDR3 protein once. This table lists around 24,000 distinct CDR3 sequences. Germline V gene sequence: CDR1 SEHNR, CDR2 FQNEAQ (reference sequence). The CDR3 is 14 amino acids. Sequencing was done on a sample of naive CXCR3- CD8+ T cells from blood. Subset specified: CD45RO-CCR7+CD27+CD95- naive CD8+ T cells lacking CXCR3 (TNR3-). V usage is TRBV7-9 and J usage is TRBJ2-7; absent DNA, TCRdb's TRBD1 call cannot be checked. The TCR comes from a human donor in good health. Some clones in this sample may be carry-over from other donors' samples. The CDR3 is CASSSPPSRYEQYF.